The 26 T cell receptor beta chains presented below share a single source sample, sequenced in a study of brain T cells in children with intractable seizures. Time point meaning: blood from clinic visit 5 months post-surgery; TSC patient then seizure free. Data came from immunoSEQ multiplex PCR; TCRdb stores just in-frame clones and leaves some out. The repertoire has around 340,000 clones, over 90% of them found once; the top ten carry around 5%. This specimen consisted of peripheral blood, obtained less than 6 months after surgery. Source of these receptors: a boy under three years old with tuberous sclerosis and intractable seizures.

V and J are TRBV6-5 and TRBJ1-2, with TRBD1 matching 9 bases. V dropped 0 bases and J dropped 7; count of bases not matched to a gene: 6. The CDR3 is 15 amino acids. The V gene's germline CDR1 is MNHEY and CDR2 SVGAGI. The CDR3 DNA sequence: TGTGCCAGCAGTTACTCAAGGACAGGGGCACGTGGCTACACCTTC. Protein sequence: CASSYSRTGARGYTF.

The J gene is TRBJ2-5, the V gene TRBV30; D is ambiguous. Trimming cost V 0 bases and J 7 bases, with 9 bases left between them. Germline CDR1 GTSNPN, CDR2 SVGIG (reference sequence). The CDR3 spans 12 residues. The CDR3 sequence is CAWSVFRGTQYF. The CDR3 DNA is TGTGCCTGGAGTGTATTCAGAGGGACCCAGTACTTC.

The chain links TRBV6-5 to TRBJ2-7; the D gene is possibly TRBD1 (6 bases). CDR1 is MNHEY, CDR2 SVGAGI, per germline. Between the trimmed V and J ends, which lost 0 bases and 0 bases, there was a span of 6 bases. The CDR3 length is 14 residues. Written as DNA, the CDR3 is TGTGCCAGCAGTTACTCGGACAGCTCCTACGAGCAGTACTTC. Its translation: CASSYSDSSYEQYF.

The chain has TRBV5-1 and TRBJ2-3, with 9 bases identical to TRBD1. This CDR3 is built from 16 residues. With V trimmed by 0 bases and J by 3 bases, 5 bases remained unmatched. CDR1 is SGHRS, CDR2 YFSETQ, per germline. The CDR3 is CASSLARDRVTDTQYF. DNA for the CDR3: TGCGCCAGCAGCTTGGCCCGGGACAGGGTAACAGATACGCAGTATTTT. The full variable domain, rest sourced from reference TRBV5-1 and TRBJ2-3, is KAGVTQTPRYLIKTRGQQVTLSCSPISGHRSVSWYQQTPGQGLQFLFEYFSETQRNKGNFPGRFSGRQFSNSRSEMNVSTLELGDSALYLCASSLARDRVTDTQYFGPGTRLTVL.

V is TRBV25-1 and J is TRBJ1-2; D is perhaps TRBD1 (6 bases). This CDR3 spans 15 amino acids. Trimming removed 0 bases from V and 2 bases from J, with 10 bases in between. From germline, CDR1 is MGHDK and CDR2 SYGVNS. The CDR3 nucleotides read TGTGCCAGCAGTGAATATGGGGGGGCAAACTATGGCTACACCTTC. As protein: CASSEYGGANYGYTF.

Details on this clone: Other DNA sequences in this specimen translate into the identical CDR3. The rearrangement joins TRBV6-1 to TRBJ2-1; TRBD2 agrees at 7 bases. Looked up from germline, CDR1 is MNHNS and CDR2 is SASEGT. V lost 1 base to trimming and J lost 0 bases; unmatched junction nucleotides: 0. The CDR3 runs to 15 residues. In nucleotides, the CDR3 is TGTGCCAGCAGTGAAGGGACTAGCTCCTACAATGAGCAGTTCTTC. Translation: CASSEGTSSYNEQFF.

In nucleotides, the CDR3 is TGTGCCTCCTCGGGGGAGGGGGCGGGTGGGCAGTACTTC. As protein: CASSGEGAGGQYF. This chain uses TRBV30 with TRBJ2-7; D could derive from TRBD1 or TRBD2 (7 bases each). The CDR3 consists of 13 residues. With 7 bases removed from V and 9 bases from J, the gap between germline ends came to 22 bases. Germline V gene lookup returns CDR1 GTSNPN and CDR2 SVGIG (reference sequence).

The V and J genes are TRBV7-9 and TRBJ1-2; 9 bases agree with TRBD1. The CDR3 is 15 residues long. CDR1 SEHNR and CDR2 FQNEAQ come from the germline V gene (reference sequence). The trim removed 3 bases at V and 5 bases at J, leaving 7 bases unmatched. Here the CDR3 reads CASSFGQGRLYGYTF. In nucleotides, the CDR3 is TGTGCCAGCAGCTTCGGACAGGGGCGGCTTTATGGCTACACCTTC.

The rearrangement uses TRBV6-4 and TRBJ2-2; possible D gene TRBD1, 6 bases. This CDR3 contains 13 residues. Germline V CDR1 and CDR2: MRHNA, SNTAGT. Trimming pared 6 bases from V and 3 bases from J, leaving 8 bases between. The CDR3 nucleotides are TGTGCCAGCAGCGCAGGGGACACCGGGGAGCTGTTTTTT. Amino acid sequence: CASSAGDTGELFF.

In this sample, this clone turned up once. CDR3 DNA: TGTGCCAGCAGCTCGGGACTAGAGCAAGAGACCCAGTACTTC. This translates into CASSSGLEQETQYF. This sequence joins TRBV13 and TRBJ2-5, with TRBD2 identical over 8 bases. This CDR3 spans 14 amino acids. V shed 4 bases and J 2 bases; nucleotides not matched to a gene: 3. Germline V gene data show CDR1 as PRHDT and CDR2 as FYEKMQ (reference sequence).

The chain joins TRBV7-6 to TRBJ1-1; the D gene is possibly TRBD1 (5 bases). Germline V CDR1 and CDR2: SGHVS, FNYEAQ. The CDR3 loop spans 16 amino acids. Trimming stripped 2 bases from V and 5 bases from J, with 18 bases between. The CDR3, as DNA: TGTGCCAGCAGCTTACCATCCCGGGACCTAGCTACTGAAGCTTTCTTT. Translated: CASSLPSRDLATEAFF.

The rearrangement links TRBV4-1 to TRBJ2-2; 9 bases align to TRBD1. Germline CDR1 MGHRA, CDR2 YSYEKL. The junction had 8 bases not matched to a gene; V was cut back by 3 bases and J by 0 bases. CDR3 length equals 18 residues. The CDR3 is CASSQSEDRGSNTGELFF. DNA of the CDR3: TGCGCCAGCAGCCAGTCGGAGGACAGGGGCTCGAACACCGGGGAGCTGTTTTTT.

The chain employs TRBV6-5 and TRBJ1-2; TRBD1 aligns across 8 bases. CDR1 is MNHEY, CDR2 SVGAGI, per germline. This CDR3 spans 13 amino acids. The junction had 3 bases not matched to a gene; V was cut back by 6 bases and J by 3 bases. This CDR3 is CASSRQGHYGYTF. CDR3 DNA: TGTGCCAGCAGCCGACAGGGGCACTATGGCTACACCTTC.

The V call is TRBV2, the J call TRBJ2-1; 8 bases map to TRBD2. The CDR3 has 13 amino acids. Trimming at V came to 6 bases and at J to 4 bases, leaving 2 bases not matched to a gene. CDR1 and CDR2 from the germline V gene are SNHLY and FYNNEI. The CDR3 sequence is CASSLAGYNEQFF. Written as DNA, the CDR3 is TGTGCCAGCAGCCTAGCGGGTTACAATGAGCAGTTCTTC.

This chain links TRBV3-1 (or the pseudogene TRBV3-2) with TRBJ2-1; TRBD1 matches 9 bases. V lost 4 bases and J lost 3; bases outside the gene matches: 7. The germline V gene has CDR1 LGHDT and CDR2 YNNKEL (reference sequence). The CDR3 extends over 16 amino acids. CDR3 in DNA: TGTGCCAGCAGCCGCGTAGGACAGGGGCACTACAATGAGCAGTTCTTC. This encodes CASSRVGQGHYNEQFF.

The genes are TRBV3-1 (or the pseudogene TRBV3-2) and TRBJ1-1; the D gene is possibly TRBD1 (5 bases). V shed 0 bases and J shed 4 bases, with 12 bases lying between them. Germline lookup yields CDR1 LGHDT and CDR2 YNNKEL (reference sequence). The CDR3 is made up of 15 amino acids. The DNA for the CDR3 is TGTGCCAGCAGCCAAGAGCGGGGGATCGCCACTGAAGCTTTCTTT. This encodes CASSQERGIATEAFF.

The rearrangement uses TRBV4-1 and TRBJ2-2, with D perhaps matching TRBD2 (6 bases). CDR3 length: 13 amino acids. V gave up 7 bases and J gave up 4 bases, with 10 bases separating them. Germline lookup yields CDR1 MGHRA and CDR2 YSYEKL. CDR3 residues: CASKVGGTGELFF. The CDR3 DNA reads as TGCGCCAGCAAGGTGGGGGGCACCGGGGAGCTGTTTTTT.

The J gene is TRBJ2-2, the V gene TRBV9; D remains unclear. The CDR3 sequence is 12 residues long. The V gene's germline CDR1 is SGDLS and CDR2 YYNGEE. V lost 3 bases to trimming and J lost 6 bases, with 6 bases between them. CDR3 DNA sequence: TGTGCCAGCAGCGAGTATTCCGGGGAGCTGTTTTTT. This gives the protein CASSEYSGELFF.

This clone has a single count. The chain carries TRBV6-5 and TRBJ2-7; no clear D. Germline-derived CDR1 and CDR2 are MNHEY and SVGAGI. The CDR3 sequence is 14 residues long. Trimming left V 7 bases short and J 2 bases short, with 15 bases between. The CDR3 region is CASTTSRLAYEQYF. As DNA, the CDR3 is TGTGCCAGCACGACATCCCGGTTAGCCTACGAGCAGTACTTC.

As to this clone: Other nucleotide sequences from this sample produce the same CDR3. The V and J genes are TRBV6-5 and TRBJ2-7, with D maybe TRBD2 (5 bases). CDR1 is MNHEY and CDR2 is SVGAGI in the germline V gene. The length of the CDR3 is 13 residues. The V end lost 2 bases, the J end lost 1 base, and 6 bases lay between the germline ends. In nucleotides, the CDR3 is TGTGCCAGCAGTTACGGAGGATCCTACGAGCAGTACTTC. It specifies CASSYGGSYEQYF.

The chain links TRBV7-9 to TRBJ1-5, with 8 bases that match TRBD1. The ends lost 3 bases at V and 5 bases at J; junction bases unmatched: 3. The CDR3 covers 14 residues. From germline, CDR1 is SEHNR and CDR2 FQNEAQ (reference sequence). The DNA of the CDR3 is TGTGCCAGCAGCTTCGGACAGGGAGATCAGCCCCAGCATTTT. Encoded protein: CASSFGQGDQPQHF.

CDR3: CASSRDRMNTEAFF. CDR3 sequence (DNA): TGTGCCAGCAGCCGGGACAGGATGAACACTGAAGCTTTCTTT. The genes are TRBV11-3 and TRBJ1-1, with 8 nucleotides matching TRBD1. Germline V gives CDR1 SGHNT, CDR2 YENEEA. Trimming removed 5 bases from V and 0 bases from J; junction bases left unmatched: 2. The CDR3 loop spans 14 amino acids.

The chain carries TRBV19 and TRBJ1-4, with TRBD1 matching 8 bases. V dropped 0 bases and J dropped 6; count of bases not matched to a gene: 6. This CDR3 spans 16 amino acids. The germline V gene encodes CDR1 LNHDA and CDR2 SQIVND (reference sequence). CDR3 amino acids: CASSIDQETGDEKLFF. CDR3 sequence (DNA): TGTGCCAGTAGTATAGATCAGGAGACAGGGGATGAAAAACTGTTTTTT.

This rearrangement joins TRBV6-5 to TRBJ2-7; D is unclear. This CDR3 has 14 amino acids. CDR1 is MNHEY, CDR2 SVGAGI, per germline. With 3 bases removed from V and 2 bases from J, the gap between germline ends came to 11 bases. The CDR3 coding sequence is TGTGCCAGCAGTTATCATTTAAGGACCTACGAGCAGTACTTC. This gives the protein CASSYHLRTYEQYF.

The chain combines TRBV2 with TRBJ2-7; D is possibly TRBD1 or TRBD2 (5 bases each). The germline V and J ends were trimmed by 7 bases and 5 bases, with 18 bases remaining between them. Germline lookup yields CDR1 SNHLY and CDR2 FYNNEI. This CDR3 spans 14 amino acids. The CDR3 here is CASTKEPEGHEQYF. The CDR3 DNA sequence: TGTGCCAGCACGAAGGAGCCCGAGGGACACGAGCAGTACTTC.

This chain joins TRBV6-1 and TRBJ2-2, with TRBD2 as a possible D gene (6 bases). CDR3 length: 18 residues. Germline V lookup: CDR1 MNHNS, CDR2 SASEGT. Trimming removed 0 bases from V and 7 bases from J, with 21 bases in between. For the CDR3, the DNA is TGTGCCAGCAGTGAAGCGCTTCGGCTAGCGAATTCATTCGGGGAGCTGTTTTTT. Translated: CASSEALRLANSFGELFF.